This TCR beta chain was captured by sequencing in a study of T cells in Graves' hyperthyroidism and ophthalmopathy. Lactation, pregnancy, other autoimmune disease or uncontrolled infection led to exclusion of patients. Orbital computed tomography, thyroid ultrasound, serum thyroxine and TRAb, and clinical symptoms together informed the diagnoses. PBMCs were sourced from 9 to 10 ml fresh peripheral blood. This clonotype appeared many times. The antigen remains undetermined. V gave up 3 bases and J gave up 1 base, with 15 bases separating them. Germline V gene lookup returns CDR1 PRHDT and CDR2 FYEKMQ (reference sequence). This CDR3 spans 16 amino acids. Findings of the study overall: Ophthalmopathy was told apart from stable hyperthyroidism by a 13 V-J model.

Amplified TCR beta CDR3 regions derived from RNA transcripts. The HTBI primer set drove a first-round RT-PCR of the TCR CDR3. TCRdb used MiXCR to reprocess the multiplex PCR reads, holding one entry per CDR3 protein. The sample includes hundreds of thousands of distinct CDR3 sequences, around 40% of them seen just once. Sample: blood. This TCR came from a woman in her thirties or forties with Graves' hyperthyroidism. The chain is built from TRBV13 and TRBJ1-1; no firm D call. DNA of the CDR3: TGTGCCAGCAGCTTCGGTCTAGTGGCGGGGAACACTGAAGCTTTCTTT. It codes for CASSFGLVAGNTEAFF.